This T cell receptor beta chain was documented in a study of control samples from healthy donors and cancer patients. A remark on this clone: Distinct nucleotide sequences in the sample also encode this CDR3.

TCRdb keeps only in-frame clones here, not all; method: immunoSEQ multiplex PCR. The table lists over 80,000 clones, roughly four fifths of them singletons. Trimming removed 0 bases from V and 3 bases from J, with 7 bases in between. The CDR3 length is 13 residues. In germline, CDR1 is SGHRS, CDR2 YFSETQ. This clonotype was obtained from a man in his 60s in good health. The J gene is TRBJ2-7, the V gene TRBV5-1; D tentatively reads TRBD1 or TRBD2 (5 bases each). The sequencing input was blood. Here the CDR3 DNA reads TGCGCCAGCAGCTTGGGAGGGGACTACGAGCAGTACTTC. Translating gives CASSLGGDYEQYF.